This passage covers 9 T cell receptor beta chains from one sample sequenced in a study of blood T cell repertoires in COVID-19. Repertoires were generated with immunoSEQ multiplex PCR, while TCRdb's copy carries only in-frame clones and drops some. The repertoire holds roughly 120,000 clones, with 82% as singletons. The sample comprised peripheral blood. The receptors derive from a man between 65 and 85 years old with active or convalescent COVID-19.

The chain is built from TRBV7-2 and TRBJ1-2, with D possibly TRBD1 on 5 matching bases. The germline V gene encodes CDR1 SGHTA and CDR2 FQGNSA. The CDR3 covers 15 residues. V lost 1 base and J 0 bases, leaving 9 bases between the germline ends. The DNA of the CDR3 is TGTGCCAGCAGCTTAGACAGGTCCTCTAACTATGGCTACACCTTC. Residues: CASSLDRSSNYGYTF.

The rearrangement uses TRBV6-6 and TRBJ2-5; D gene uncertain. V was pared by 8 bases and J by 0 bases, with 4 bases between. Germline assignment: CDR1 MNHNY and CDR2 SVGAGI (reference sequence). This CDR3 has 11 amino acids. This chain's CDR3 is CASLHQETQYF. The CDR3 DNA reads as TGTGCCAGCCTCCACCAAGAGACCCAGTACTTC.

V gene TRBV10-2 combines with J gene TRBJ2-7, with TRBD2 matching 12 bases. Looked up from germline, CDR1 is WSHSY and CDR2 is SAAADI. The trim removed 6 bases at V and 7 bases at J, leaving 13 bases unmatched. This CDR3 is built from 16 residues. CDR3 amino acids: CASREGSSGRAQEQYF. CDR3 nucleotide sequence: TGCGCCAGCAGGGAGGGGTCTAGCGGGAGGGCTCAAGAGCAGTACTTC.

This clone was seen only a few times. CDR3 sequence: CASSLYTGDRYEQYF. The DNA of the CDR3 is TGTGCCAGCAGTTTATACACAGGGGACCGGTACGAGCAGTACTTC. The chain carries TRBV28 and TRBJ2-7, with 7 bases fitting TRBD1. CDR1 MDHEN and CDR2 SYDVKM come from the germline V gene. There are 15 residues in the CDR3. Germline trimming cut 1 base from V and 4 bases from J; bases unmatched to any gene: 7.

This clone occurred once. The chain couples TRBV12-3 or TRBV12-4 to TRBJ1-4; D unresolved. Trimming took off 3 bases at V and 8 bases at J, with 7 bases between the two ends. The CDR3 consists of 12 residues. This chain's CDR3 is CASSFGLEKLFF. As DNA, the CDR3 is TGTGCCAGCAGTTTTGGGCTAGAAAAACTGTTTTTT.

The chain is built from TRBV7-9 and TRBJ1-4; 9 bases line up with TRBD1. The CDR3 extends over 15 amino acids. Per germline, CDR1 SEHNR and CDR2 FQNEAQ (reference sequence). With V trimmed by 5 bases and J by 7 bases, 8 bases remained unmatched. In nucleotides, the CDR3 is TGTGCCAGCAGCAATCTCGGACAGGGGAGTGAAAAACTGTTTTTT. It is translated as CASSNLGQGSEKLFF.

This chain links TRBV28 with TRBJ1-2; a weak D match, TRBD1 (5 bases). The ends were cut back, 6 bases at V and 7 bases at J, with 18 bases in the middle. This CDR3 contains 14 residues. The germline V gene has CDR1 MDHEN and CDR2 SYDVKM. This chain's CDR3 is CASSTEDWGGGYTF. As DNA, the CDR3 is TGTGCCAGCAGCACGGAAGATTGGGGGGGTGGCTACACCTTC.

This clone was seen only a few times. This chain links TRBV19 with TRBJ1-5; TRBD1 aligns across 9 bases. The J segment lost 7 bases and the V segment lost 5 bases, leaving 9 bases of the junction unmatched. The CDR3 is made up of 15 amino acids. Germline V gene lookup returns CDR1 LNHDA and CDR2 SQIVND (reference sequence). This CDR3 reads CASSDTTGGRQPQHF. CDR3 nucleotide sequence: TGTGCCAGTAGTGACACAACAGGGGGCCGGCAGCCCCAGCATTTT.

The chain carries TRBV30 and TRBJ1-2, with TRBD1 matching over 9 bases. The CDR3 is made up of 16 amino acids. CDR1 is GTSNPN, CDR2 SVGIG, per germline (reference sequence). CDR3 DNA sequence: TGTGCTGCCGGACAGGGGACGATAGAGGCTAACTATGGCTACACCTTC. Protein: CAAGQGTIEANYGYTF. Variable domain in full (rest from reference TRBV30 and TRBJ1-2): SQTIHQWPATLVQPVGSPLSLECTVEGTSNPNLYWYRQAAGRGLQLLFYSVGIGQISSEVPQNLSASRPQDRQFILSSKKLLLSDSGFYLCAAGQGTIEANYGYTFGSGTRLTVV.